The present T cell receptor beta chain was sequenced within a study of T cells in Graves' hyperthyroidism and ophthalmopathy (dated by TCRdb to between 2017 and 2020). Study-level background: Peripheral blood was collected at initial diagnosis, before any treatment. TCR V-J signatures able to tell the groups apart were searched for in a discovery cohort of approximately 95 patients, of whom around 43 had Graves' ophthalmopathy and about 60 had stable Graves' hyperthyroidism. An independent validation cohort of 18 to 20 hyperthyroidism patients and approximately 16 patients who later progressed to ophthalmopathy tested prospective prediction of ophthalmopathy. The 75 to 100 discovery patients were divided at random into training and test sets in a 7:3 ratio. Thyroid tissue and blood T-cell repertoires from roughly 6 Graves' hyperthyroidism patients were also compared in the study. Once sampling was done, hyperthyroidism patients were given methimazole at a starting dose of 30 mg daily, whereas ophthalmopathy patients were given high-dose intravenous methylprednisolone. TCR Vbeta CDR3 sequencing of some 140 peripheral blood samples (over 40 ophthalmopathy, approximately 80 hyperthyroidism and about 17 progressor patients) is reported in the paper.

A patient counted as having stable Graves' hyperthyroidism if no progression to ophthalmopathy occurred over 18 months of follow-up. Hyperthyroidism patients were newly diagnosed, had a disease duration of under 2 months, and were aged 18 to 65 years. The study excluded patients with uncontrolled infections, other autoimmune diseases, pregnancy or lactation. Diagnoses relied on clinical symptoms, serum thyroxine and TRAb, thyroid ultrasound and orbital computed tomography. PBMCs were isolated from 8 to 10 ml of fresh peripheral blood by Ficoll-Paque density gradient centrifugation. Trizol reagent was used to extract total RNA, and RNA quality was then checked on an Agilent 2100 Bioanalyzer. Here is what the overall study found, with its caveats: Sample size was not statistically predetermined, and investigators were not blinded to group allocation. A model built on a 13 V-J signature distinguished ophthalmopathy from stable hyperthyroidism, reaching roughly 88% sensitivity and around 81% specificity in cross-validation and 80%/75% in testing. In validation, the model predicted progression to ophthalmopathy with 65% to 71% sensitivity and 72.22% specificity, a median of about 6 months before onset. Most expanded thyroid clonotypes (frequency above 0.001) were also found in blood, which suggests that blood repertoires may mirror thyroid immune responses.

Concerning this clonotype itself: It has no known antigen specificity. Within one base of it there is no much larger clone, and no base qualities were kept.

Amplification of TCR beta CDR3 regions was carried out from RNA transcripts. The first round of RT-PCR for the TCR CDR3 was performed with the HTBI primer set and the Qiagen OneStep RT-PCR kit. Libraries were constructed in a second round of multiplex PCR, after which size selection and purification were carried out. Sequencing of the libraries was done on an Illumina HiSeq2000 using paired-end 100 bp reads. Turning to the authors' computational methods: SOAPnuke was used to process the raw data, throwing out any read that contained adapters or uncalled bases, had a mean Phred below 15, or lacked an exact constant-primer or identifier match. High-quality paired reads were merged with COPE v1.2.5, and unique nucleotide sequences were defined as clonotypes. MiTCR v1.1 was used to align the clonotypes against IMGT TRBV, TRBD and TRBJ reference segments. The analysis was restricted to V-J combinations with a frequency above 0.0001, which together covered about 99% of the repertoires. The TCS score was defined as F50 (clonal expansion) divided by E x V (chaos), with BLOSUM62-based TCRdist calculated between CDR3 peptides within each V-J. Welch's t-statistics and random forest reduced some 510 V-J features to 10 to 15, which were used in a naive Bayes classifier (R e1071). The similarity between thyroid and blood repertoires was quantified using the Morisita-Horn index. In TCRdb, the public reads were trimmed at Q25 with fastp and aligned with MiXCR, with productive beta chains retained. When rows share a CDR3 protein, they turn into one entry using the most common DNA and genes. The authors' filters were not applied to this entry. The sample includes about 680,000 distinct CDR3 sequences, with roughly a third observed a single time. The ten biggest clones cover around 31% of the sample.

Source material: blood. The TCR sequence derives from a woman aged 40 to 55 with Graves' hyperthyroidism.

The CDR3 region has the sequence CASSPRTSLVGPTDTQYF. The nucleotides are TGTGCCAGCAGTCCTCGAACCAGTTTAGTGGGGCCCACAGATACGCAGTATTTT. The rearranged chain carries TRBV25-1 and TRBJ2-3, with TRBD1 as a weak D call on 5 bases. The trim is 5 bases for V and 2 bases for J, with a gap of 23 bases between the germline ends. CDR1 and CDR2 are read off the germline V gene as MGHDK and SYGVNS. Including the terminal cysteine and phenylalanine, the CDR3 comprises 18 residues. Only the CDR3 DNA stays, 54 bases, in frame from base 1.